This T cell receptor beta chain derives from a study of blood T cell repertoires in COVID-19 (dated by TCRdb to 2018 to 2020). Notes on the research overall: The collaborator samples originated in the United States, Italy and Spain and spanned the acute and convalescent phases of COVID-19. The prospective study material was composed of cDNA or gDNA derived from T cells, B-cell-depleted T cells, or PBMCs. Subjects who had been exposed to COVID-19, were actively infected with it, or had recovered from it provided the deeply sampled blood TCRbeta repertoires that made up the dataset. The repertoires were made available in a free public database intended to serve as a resource for research on the immune response to SARS-CoV-2. The samples were drawn from the first 160 participants of the ongoing ImmuneRACE study and from over a thousand subjects provided by 6 global collaborators. Sample metadata almost always included a de-identified subject ID, COVID-19 status, age in years and sex. HLA class I and class II types, where available, came from metadata supplied by the sample provider rather than from assay-based typing.

The CDR3, cysteine through phenylalanine, is 14 amino acids long. CDR3 DNA is the only sequence kept; it has 42 bases, read in frame from the first base. CDR1 SGHTA and CDR2 FQGNSA were looked up in the germline V gene. V is pared back by 1 base and J by 9 bases, with 13 bases lying between the germline termini. Results and caveats for the whole study, not just this receptor: How much clinical and demographic metadata was included differed by source and by participant, and the metadata was provided uncurated.

Notes on this clone: Its antigen is still unknown. No base qualities exist here, and no much larger clone lies one base off it.

TCRbeta CDR3 regions were amplified from genomic DNA by means of the immunoSEQ Assay, a bias-controlled multiplex PCR. The source study handled its data this way. Within the assay, amplification of reference gene primers was used to estimate how many nucleated cells each sample contained. To quantify the absolute abundance of each unique TCRbeta CDR3 rearrangement, sequence reads were collapsed and filtered. For each sample, productive Simpson clonality was calculated as the square root of Simpson's diversity index across productive rearrangements. As stored in TCRdb, this immuneACCESS dataset retains in-frame rearrangements with V and J assigned. A fraction of the clones does not appear; measured against another copy, unresolved V genes explain less than half of the discrepancy, and the remainder lacks a known reason. D and trimming were read from the DNA, whereas the V and J calls and clone size are those reported in that table. The sample table lists 150,000 to 200,000 clones, 70% to 90% of them with a count of one. Together, the top ten hold about 3.3% of the sample.

Collaborating institutions collected whole blood in K2EDTA tubes following their own protocols. For TCRbeta analysis, collaborators shipped samples as frozen whole blood, isolated PBMCs, or DNA extracted from either of those sample types. The TCR sequence derives from a man in his sixties with acute or convalescent COVID-19. The rearranged chain carries TRBV7-2 and TRBJ2-1, with TRBD1 tentatively as D gene (5 bases match). Material: peripheral blood. The CDR3 amino acid sequence is: CASSLGQSIGEQFF. The DNA is TGTGCCAGCAGCTTAGGACAGTCTATTGGTGAGCAGTTCTTC.